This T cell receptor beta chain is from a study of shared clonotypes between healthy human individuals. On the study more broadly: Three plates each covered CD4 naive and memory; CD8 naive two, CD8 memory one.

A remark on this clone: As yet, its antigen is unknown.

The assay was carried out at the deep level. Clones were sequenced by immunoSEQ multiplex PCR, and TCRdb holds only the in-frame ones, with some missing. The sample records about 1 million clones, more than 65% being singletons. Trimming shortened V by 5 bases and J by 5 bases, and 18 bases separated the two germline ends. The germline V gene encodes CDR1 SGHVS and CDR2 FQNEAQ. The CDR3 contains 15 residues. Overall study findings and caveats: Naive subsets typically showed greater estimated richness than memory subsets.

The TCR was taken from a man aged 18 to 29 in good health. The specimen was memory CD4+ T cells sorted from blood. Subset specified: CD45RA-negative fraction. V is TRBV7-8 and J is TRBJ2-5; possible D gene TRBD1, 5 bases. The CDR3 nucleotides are TGTGCCAGCAGCGAATTAGGGTCGGACAAGGAGACCCAGTACTTC. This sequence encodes CASSELGSDKETQYF.